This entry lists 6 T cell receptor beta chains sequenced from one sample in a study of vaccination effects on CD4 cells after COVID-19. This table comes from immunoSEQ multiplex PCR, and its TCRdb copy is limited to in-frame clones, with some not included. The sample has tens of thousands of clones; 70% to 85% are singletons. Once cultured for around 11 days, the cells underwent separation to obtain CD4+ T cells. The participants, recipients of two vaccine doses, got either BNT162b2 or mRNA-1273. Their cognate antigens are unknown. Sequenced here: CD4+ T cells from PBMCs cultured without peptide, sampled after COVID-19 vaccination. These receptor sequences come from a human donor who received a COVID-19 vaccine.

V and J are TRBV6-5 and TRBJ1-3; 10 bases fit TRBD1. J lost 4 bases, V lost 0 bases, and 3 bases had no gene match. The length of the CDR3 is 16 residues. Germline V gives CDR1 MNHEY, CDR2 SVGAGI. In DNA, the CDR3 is TGTGCCAGCAGTTACTCTGGACAGGGGGGAGGAAACACCATATATTTT. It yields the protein CASSYSGQGGGNTIYF.

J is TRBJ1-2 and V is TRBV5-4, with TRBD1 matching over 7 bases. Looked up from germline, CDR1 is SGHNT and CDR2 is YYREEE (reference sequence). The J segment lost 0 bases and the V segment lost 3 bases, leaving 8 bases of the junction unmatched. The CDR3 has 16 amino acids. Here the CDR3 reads CASSSGGRVANYGYTF. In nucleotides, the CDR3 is TGTGCCAGCAGCTCAGGGGGTAGGGTAGCTAACTATGGCTACACCTTC.

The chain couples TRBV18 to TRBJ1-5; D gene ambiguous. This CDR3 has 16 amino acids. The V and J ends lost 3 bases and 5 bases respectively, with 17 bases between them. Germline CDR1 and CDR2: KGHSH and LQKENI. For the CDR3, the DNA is TGTGCCAGCTCACCTATCGCATCCTCAAGGGATCAGCCCCAGCATTTT. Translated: CASSPIASSRDQPQHF.

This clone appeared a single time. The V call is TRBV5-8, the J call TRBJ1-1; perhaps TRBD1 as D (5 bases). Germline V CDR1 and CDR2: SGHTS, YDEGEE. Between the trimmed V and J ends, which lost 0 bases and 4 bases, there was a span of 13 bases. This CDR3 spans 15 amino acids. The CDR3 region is CASSLGQGRGTEAFF. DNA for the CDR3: TGTGCCAGCAGCTTGGGGCAGGGCCGGGGCACTGAAGCTTTCTTT.

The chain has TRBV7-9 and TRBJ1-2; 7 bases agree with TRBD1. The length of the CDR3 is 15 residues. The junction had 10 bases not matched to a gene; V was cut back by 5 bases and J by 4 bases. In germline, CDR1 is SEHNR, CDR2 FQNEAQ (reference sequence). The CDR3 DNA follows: TGTGCCAGCAGCCCCGGGACAGCTGGGAGCTATGGCTACACCTTC. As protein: CASSPGTAGSYGYTF.

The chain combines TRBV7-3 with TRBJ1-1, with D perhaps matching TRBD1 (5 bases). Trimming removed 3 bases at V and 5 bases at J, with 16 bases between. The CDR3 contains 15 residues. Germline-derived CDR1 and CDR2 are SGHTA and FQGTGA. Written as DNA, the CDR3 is TGTGCCAGCAGCTTTCTACCCAGGGTACGAACTGAAGCTTTCTTT. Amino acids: CASSFLPRVRTEAFF.